The subject of this entry is one T cell receptor (beta chain). Its matching antigen is unknown. The sample belongs to a study of graft-versus-host responses after intestinal transplantation. TCRdb's table, derived via immunoSEQ multiplex PCR, lists solely in-frame clones and lacks some. The sample carries around 110,000 clones, approximately 92% recorded once. Findings and caveats of the study: Investigators detected GvH clones in recipient marrow, with some emerging earlier in ileum or blood. Early post-transplant falls in HvG clones accompanied the peak levels of circulating GvH clones. Graft-donor T cell macrochimerism coincided with high graft-versus-host to host-versus-graft clonal ratios in allografts.

This TCR derives from a human donor who was the organ donor for an intestinal transplant. Sample: unstimulated CD4+ T cells sorted from spleen or lymph node cells, taken before transplant.

DNA of the CDR3: TGTGCCAGCAGTGGTTCGGGACAGGGAGGCCAGCCCCAGCATTTT. It encodes CASSGSGQGGQPQHF. The V call is TRBV6-5, the J call TRBJ1-5; 9 nucleotides align to TRBD1. From germline, CDR1 is MNHEY and CDR2 SVGAGI. V was pared by 5 bases and J by 7 bases, with 9 bases of the junction left unmatched. The CDR3 sequence is 15 residues long.